This T cell receptor (beta chain) was captured by sequencing in a study of blood T cell repertoires in COVID-19 (dated by TCRdb to the early 2020s). In terms of the full investigation: Collaborator samples came from the United States, Italy and Spain and covered acute and convalescent phases of COVID-19. The prospective study material was composed of cDNA or gDNA derived from T cells, B-cell-depleted T cells, or PBMCs. A de-identified subject ID, COVID-19 status, age in years and sex were almost always included in the sample metadata. Deeply sampled blood TCRbeta repertoires from subjects exposed to, actively infected with, or recovered from COVID-19 were included in the dataset. Samples were obtained from the ongoing ImmuneRACE study (first 160 participants) and from over a thousand subjects provided by 6 global collaborators. A freely available public database, intended as a resource for researchers studying the immune response to SARS-CoV-2, is where the repertoires were released. Where available, HLA class I and class II types were taken from metadata supplied by the sample provider and were not determined by assay-based typing.

TCRbeta CDR3 regions were amplified from genomic DNA using the immunoSEQ Assay, a bias-controlled multiplex PCR. Under the source paper's analysis protocol: The number of nucleated cells in each sample was estimated by amplification of reference gene primers within the assay. Sequence reads were collapsed and filtered to measure the absolute abundance of every unique TCRbeta CDR3 rearrangement. For each sample, productive Simpson clonality was calculated by taking the square root of Simpson's diversity index across productive rearrangements. The clones in this table, taken by TCRdb from immuneACCESS, are in-frame only. Not every clone is retained; where verified, under half of the shortfall comes from an unresolved V gene, and the cause of the rest is unknown. V and J calls and clone size are those listed in that table; D and trimming were worked out from the DNA. In this sample the table shows roughly 200,000 clones, about 85% of which occur a single time. Together, the top ten hold approximately 7.2% of the sample.

Comments on this clone: The antigen it recognizes is unknown. The input lacks base qualities; no much larger clone sits a single base away.

The CDR3 measures 15 amino acids from cysteine to phenylalanine. Only CDR3 DNA is held: 45 bases, read in frame from base 1. CDR1 and CDR2 are drawn from the germline V gene (reference sequence): LNHDA, SQIVND. Trimming removed 1 base from V and 6 bases from J; the gene matches leave 6 bases unexplained. The paper's findings and limits, for the study overall: The quantity of clinical and demographic metadata differed by source and by participant and was supplied without curation.

Collaborating institutions collected whole blood in K2EDTA tubes following their own protocols. For TCRbeta analysis, collaborators shipped samples as frozen whole blood, isolated PBMCs, or DNA extracted from either of those sample types. The TCR was taken from a woman older than 75 with acute or convalescent COVID-19. The sequenced sample consisted of peripheral blood. The chain is made from TRBV19 and TRBJ2-1; 7 bases in between match TRBD2. The DNA sequence is as follows: TGTGCCAGTAGTATAGGGCTAGCGGACCTCAATGAGCAGTTCTTC. The translation is CASSIGLADLNEQFF.